This TCR beta chain was captured in a study of human T cells and chemical hapten exposure. Time point: patch test 2, 6 weeks after DPC sensitization. Sample treatment: therapeutic diphenylcyclopropenone sensitization with weekly scalp DPC. TCRdb recomputed calls from the RACE reads with MiXCR, one row per CDR3 protein. The profile shows tens of thousands of distinct CDR3 sequences, more than 9.5% of them singletons. The CDR3 is 14 amino acids. Trimming took 5 bases from V and 5 from J, leaving 15 bases between them. Germline CDR1 reads MDHEN; CDR2 reads SYDVKM. Of note for this clonotype: The target antigen is unknown.

Findings of the study overall: Counts of TCRs expanded at PT1 correlated positively with patch test score. Versus controls, expanded TCRs had significantly more large CDR3 similarity clusters.

The V and J genes are TRBV28 and TRBJ1-2; D is uncertain. The TCR comes from a man aged 40-49 years with alopecia areata. Some clones in this sample may be carry-over from other donors' samples. Here the sequenced sample was whole blood, taken in connection with sensitization to the hapten diphenylcyclopropenone (DPC). The CDR3 bases are TGTGCCAGCAGTGTTTCCTCAGCTCTATATGGCTACACCTTC. Its protein is CASSVSSALYGYTF.